The 25 T cell receptor beta chains listed next were all sequenced from one sample in a study of blood T cell repertoires in COVID-19 (TCRdb year 2020). Receptors were amplified or captured by the immunoSEQ multiplex PCR assay. Sourced from immuneACCESS, this table was stored by TCRdb with only in-frame sequences that have V and J called. A share of the clones is absent; for the studies checked, an unresolved V gene accounts for under half, and the remainder has no known explanation. The sample contains around 100,000 clones, about 89% of them found a single time. About 4.5% of the sample goes to the ten largest clones. Sequencing was performed on peripheral blood. These receptor sequences come from a man between 35 and 55 years old with acute or convalescent COVID-19.

The V gene is TRBV19, the J gene TRBJ1-1, with D unclear. The germline V and J ends were trimmed by 7 bases and 2 bases, with 17 bases remaining between them. Germline loops: CDR1 LNHDA, CDR2 SQIVND (reference sequence). This CDR3 has 15 amino acids. The CDR3: CASNRREVGNTEAFF. In nucleotides, the CDR3 is TGTGCCAGTAACCGGAGGGAGGTGGGCAACACTGAAGCTTTCTTT.

V gene TRBV7-9 combines with J gene TRBJ2-7; D gene unclear. Deletions cut 3 bases from V and 3 bases from J, with 15 bases between. The CDR3 covers 15 residues. Germline values: CDR1 SEHNR, CDR2 FQNEAQ (reference sequence). The CDR3 DNA reads TGTGCCAGCAGCTTCTACTCTACCCCGATCTACGAGCAGTACTTC. Translating it yields CASSFYSTPIYEQYF.

This clone was found a few times. The chain employs TRBV5-1 and TRBJ2-2, with D perhaps TRBD1 (5 bases). Germline lookup yields CDR1 SGHRS and CDR2 YFSETQ. The CDR3 loop spans 15 amino acids. Deletions cut 2 bases from V and 0 bases from J, with 8 bases between. The CDR3 nucleotides are TGCGCCAGCAGCTTCTGGACATCGAACACCGGGGAGCTGTTTTTT. Amino acid sequence: CASSFWTSNTGELFF. Combining the CDR3 with reference TRBV5-1 and TRBJ2-2 gives the whole variable domain KAGVTQTPRYLIKTRGQQVTLSCSPISGHRSVSWYQQTPGQGLQFLFEYFSETQRNKGNFPGRFSGRQFSNSRSEMNVSTLELGDSALYLCASSFWTSNTGELFFGEGSRLTVL.

V usage is TRBV7-2 and J usage is TRBJ1-6; D call uncertain. The germline V and J ends were trimmed by 6 bases and 4 bases, with 10 bases remaining between them. This CDR3 has 14 residues. Germline V CDR1 and CDR2: SGHTA, FQGNSA. CDR3 amino acids: CASSRQVYNSPLHF. CDR3 bases: TGTGCCAGCAGTCGTCAGGTGTATAATTCACCCCTCCACTTT.

The CDR3 loop reads CASSLDRSGNTIYF. CDR3 sequence (DNA): TGTGCCAGCAGCCTTGACAGATCTGGAAACACCATATATTTT. J is TRBJ1-3 and V is TRBV6-5, with a weak D call TRBD1 (5 bases). This CDR3 has 14 residues. Trimming took off 6 bases at V and 1 base at J, with 10 bases between the two ends. CDR1 is MNHEY and CDR2 is SVGAGI in the germline V gene.

V and J are TRBV5-1 and TRBJ2-1; 7 nucleotides agree with TRBD2. Germline CDR1 SGHRS, CDR2 YFSETQ. CDR3 length: 14 residues. Losses at the gene ends were 3 bases for V and 10 bases for J; bases not matched to a gene: 10. CDR3 residues: CASSSSLGGTEQFF. The CDR3 DNA reads TGCGCCAGCAGCTCGTCCCTGGGGGGGACCGAGCAGTTCTTC.

The chain recombines TRBV7-9 with TRBJ2-1, with 13 bases matching TRBD2. Germline V gene lookup returns CDR1 SEHNR and CDR2 FQNEAQ (reference sequence). This CDR3 comprises 15 residues. With 5 bases clipped from V and 5 bases from J, the junction kept 3 bases outside the gene matches. The chain's CDR3 is CASSPLAGGDNEQFF. The CDR3 coding sequence is TGTGCCAGCAGCCCACTAGCGGGAGGGGACAATGAGCAGTTCTTC.

The genes are TRBV30 and TRBJ1-5; no definite D call. V was cut by 4 bases and J by 2 bases, with 6 bases left in between. Germline values: CDR1 GTSNPN, CDR2 SVGIG (reference sequence). CDR3 length: 12 amino acids. CDR3 DNA: TGTGCCTGGAATACACGCAATCAGCCCCAGCATTTT. This encodes CAWNTRNQPQHF.

The rearrangement uses TRBV7-2 and TRBJ2-5, with 9 bases that match TRBD1. After removal of 4 bases from V and 5 bases from J, the junction contained 5 bases not matched to a gene. The germline V gene encodes CDR1 SGHTA and CDR2 FQGNSA. The CDR3 consists of 14 residues. The CDR3: CASSSLDRGETQYF. In DNA, the CDR3 is TGTGCCAGCAGCTCACTCGACAGGGGGGAGACCCAGTACTTC.

This clone showed up just a few times. The chain is built from TRBV10-1 and TRBJ1-1; D is unresolved. With 4 bases removed from V and 0 bases from J, the gap between germline ends came to 3 bases. Per germline, CDR1 WNHNN and CDR2 SYGVQD (reference sequence). CDR3 length: 12 residues. In DNA form, the CDR3 reads TGCGCCAGCAGTGGCGTGAACACTGAAGCTTTCTTT. Translated, it gives CASSGVNTEAFF.

V usage is TRBV19 and J usage is TRBJ1-4, with 7 nucleotides matching TRBD1. The germline CDR1 and CDR2 sequences are LNHDA and SQIVND (reference sequence). The CDR3 spans 13 residues. V shed 1 base, J shed 13 bases, and the junction held 6 bases outside the gene matches. CDR3 DNA: TGTGCCAGTAGTATAGGACAGGGCACTGGACTGTTTTTT. Amino acid sequence: CASSIGQGTGLFF.

The V call is TRBV5-1, the J call TRBJ2-3; the match to TRBD2 covers 13 bases. The germline CDR1 and CDR2 sequences are SGHRS and YFSETQ. CDR3 length equals 17 residues. V trimming: 4 bases; J trimming: 3 bases; junction bases outside the gene matches: 8. The CDR3 sequence: CASSEKLAGGSTDTQYF. The CDR3 DNA reads TGCGCCAGCAGCGAAAAACTAGCGGGAGGGTCGACAGATACGCAGTATTTT. The whole variable domain, filled in from reference TRBV5-1 and TRBJ2-3, reads KAGVTQTPRYLIKTRGQQVTLSCSPISGHRSVSWYQQTPGQGLQFLFEYFSETQRNKGNFPGRFSGRQFSNSRSEMNVSTLELGDSALYLCASSEKLAGGSTDTQYFGPGTRLTVL.

This clone has a single count. The chain links TRBV15 to TRBJ1-2, with 11 bases matching TRBD1. Germline assignment: CDR1 LNHNV and CDR2 YYDKDF (reference sequence). V trimming: 0 bases; J trimming: 2 bases; junction bases outside the gene matches: 8. The CDR3 length is 18 residues. CDR3 coding DNA: TGTGCCACCAGCAGAGATCCTCGGACAGGGGGCATCAACTATGGCTACACCTTC. It yields the protein CATSRDPRTGGINYGYTF.

The gene calls are TRBV5-4 and TRBJ2-1; 14 bases match TRBD2. The V and J ends lost 1 base and 7 bases, in that order; junction bases with no gene match: 4. CDR1 and CDR2 from the germline V gene are SGHNT and YYREEE (reference sequence). The CDR3 sequence is 16 residues long. Written as DNA, the CDR3 is TGTGCCAGCAGCTTGTTGGGGACTAGCGGGAGAAATGAGCAGTTCTTC. This translates into CASSLLGTSGRNEQFF.

The chain has TRBV7-2 and TRBJ2-2; weak D call: TRBD1 (6 bases). The germline CDR1 and CDR2 sequences are SGHTA and FQGNSA. The CDR3 is made up of 15 amino acids. V lost 6 bases to trimming and J lost 6 bases, with 17 bases between them. In DNA form, the CDR3 reads TGTGCCAGCAGATATACAGGGCTACTGGCCGGGGAGCTGTTTTTT. Translating it yields CASRYTGLLAGELFF.

This clone was counted a single time. J is TRBJ2-2 and V is TRBV12-3 or TRBV12-4; D may be TRBD2 (6 bases). The CDR3 length is 13 residues. Trimming removed 11 bases at V and 4 bases at J, with 14 bases between. This CDR3 is CAGSHGGTGELFF. For the CDR3, the DNA is TGTGCCGGATCCCACGGGGGCACCGGGGAGCTGTTTTTT.

The chain has TRBV5-4 and TRBJ2-2, with unresolved D. The V gene lost 0 bases and the J gene lost 8 bases, with 14 bases spanning the gap. Germline CDR1 SGHNT, CDR2 YYREEE (reference sequence). This CDR3 comprises 15 residues. The CDR3 protein is CASSLERSAAGELFF. The CDR3 DNA is TGTGCCAGCAGCTTGGAAAGGTCGGCAGCGGGGGAGCTGTTTTTT.

This rearrangement joins TRBV10-3 to TRBJ2-4; a possible D gene is TRBD2 (5 bases). Deletions cut 0 bases from V and 0 bases from J, with 9 bases between. CDR1 ENHRY and CDR2 SYGVKD come from the germline V gene. The length of the CDR3 is 16 residues. The CDR3 is CAISESGSAAKNIQYF. The CDR3 DNA reads TGTGCCATCAGTGAGTCGGGTAGCGCAGCCAAAAACATTCAGTACTTC.

In its sample, this clone was seen a few times. This rearrangement joins TRBV25-1 to TRBJ1-4; D gene unclear. The CDR3 contains 14 residues. Between the trimmed V and J ends, which lost 6 bases and 4 bases, there was a span of 12 bases. Germline assignment: CDR1 MGHDK and CDR2 SYGVNS. The CDR3 loop is CASRDPRHNEKLFF. CDR3 coding DNA: TGTGCCAGCAGGGATCCCAGGCATAATGAAAAACTGTTTTTT.

This chain uses TRBV18 with TRBJ1-2; D might be TRBD1 (5 bases). Germline CDR1 reads KGHSH; CDR2 reads LQKENI. The CDR3 spans 12 residues. Trimming took off 4 bases at V and 3 bases at J, with 6 bases between the two ends. CDR3 coding DNA: TGTGCCAGCTCACGGGGGGACTATGGCTACACCTTC. This translates into CASSRGDYGYTF.

This clone was detected only once. CDR3 DNA: TGTGCCAGCAGCCAAGATGCTAGCGGCTACAATGAGCAGTTCTTC. This encodes CASSQDASGYNEQFF. The rearrangement uses TRBV3-1 (or the pseudogene TRBV3-2) and TRBJ2-1, with 7 bases aligning to TRBD2. Germline CDR1 reads LGHDT; CDR2 reads YNNKEL (reference sequence). The J segment lost 3 bases and the V segment lost 0 bases, leaving 2 bases of the junction unmatched. The CDR3 is made up of 15 amino acids.

The chain combines TRBV30 with TRBJ1-5; TRBD1 matches 7 bases. Germline V gene lookup returns CDR1 GTSNPN and CDR2 SVGIG (reference sequence). The CDR3 totals 13 residues. The V gene end was trimmed by 5 bases and the J gene end by 7 bases; junction bases not matched to a gene: 8. CDR3 region: CAWQTGALQPQHF. In DNA form, the CDR3 reads TGTGCCTGGCAAACAGGGGCGTTGCAGCCCCAGCATTTT.

This chain joins TRBV7-2 and TRBJ1-5; perhaps TRBD1 as D (5 bases). CDR1 SGHTA and CDR2 FQGNSA come from the germline V gene. The CDR3 covers 18 residues. V lost 5 bases and J 0 bases, leaving 20 bases between the germline ends. DNA of the CDR3: TGTGCCAGCAGCCTAGGTCTTAGGGGCGTCTATAGCAATCAGCCCCAGCATTTT. Encoded protein: CASSLGLRGVYSNQPQHF.

V and J are TRBV12-3 or TRBV12-4 and TRBJ2-1; TRBD2 might be the D (5 bases). Trimming stripped 10 bases from V and 5 bases from J, with 12 bases between. CDR3 length: 12 residues. The CDR3 DNA follows: TGTGCCACCCGGGAACTTAACAATGAGCAGTTCTTC. Translated, it gives CATRELNNEQFF.

The sample holds a few counts of this clone. The chain joins TRBV2 to TRBJ2-7; 10 nucleotides align to TRBD1. Germline V gives CDR1 SNHLY, CDR2 FYNNEI. V shed 10 bases, J shed 6 bases, and the junction held 24 bases outside the gene matches. The CDR3 is 18 residues long. The CDR3 coding sequence is TGTGCCACCAAATGGGGACAGGGGCGCTCCACCGCTGAAAGCGAGCAGTACTTC. This gives the protein CATKWGQGRSTAESEQYF. The full variable domain, with the rest looked up from reference TRBV2 and TRBJ2-7, is EPEVTQTPSHQVTQMGQEVILRCVPISNHLYFYWYRQILGQKVEFLVSFYNNEISEKSEIFDDQFSVERPDGSNFTLKIRSTKLEDSAMYFCATKWGQGRSTAESEQYFGPGTRLTVT.